This TCR beta chain was sequenced in a study of shared clonotypes between healthy human individuals. The study's findings and limits: Rarefaction exposed incomplete sorted-subset sequencing despite large depth. Sampling used blood alone; tissue repertoires probably differ.

In the original processing: With immunoSEQ giving junction-only sequences and no quality scores, filtering differed. Only in-frame clones appear in the TCRdb table, and some are missing; sequencing was by immunoSEQ multiplex PCR. The DNA gave D and trimming, while V, J and clone size come from that table. The repertoire holds roughly 2,300,000 clones, 85% to 95% seen once, with more than 0.35% in the top ten. Comments on this clone: Its specificity is unknown.

Input material: naive CD4+ T cells from PBMCs. Subset of the sample: CD45RA+ positively selected. The TCR originated in a man aged 18 to 30 in good health. Some clones in this sample may be carry-over from other donors' samples.

The CDR3 bases are TGTGCCACTACGGTGCCCAACACCGGGGAGCTGTTTTTT. Protein: CATTVPNTGELFF. This chain connects TRBV28 to TRBJ2-2; D not certain. The V and J ends lost 10 bases and 2 bases respectively, with 11 bases between them. In germline, CDR1 is MDHEN, CDR2 SYDVKM. The CDR3 covers 13 residues.